This T cell receptor (beta chain) comes out of a study of blood T cells in healthy people across ages. Germline CDR1 and CDR2: MNHEY and SMNVEV (reference sequence). V gave up 5 bases and J gave up 11 bases; unmatched junction bases: 19. CDR3 size: 16 residues. The authors ran a second PCR of 7 to 11 cycles using a sample-barcoded 5' primer and a J-beta primer mix. TCRdb independently ran MiXCR on the 5' RACE reads; one entry per CDR3 protein. The data show roughly 1.4 million distinct CDR3 sequences, approximately 59% seen once. The sample taken for sequencing was blood. The TCR originated in a man aged 18 to 30 in good health. This chain uses TRBV27 with TRBJ1-1; the match to TRBD1 covers 8 bases. CDR3 bases: TGTGCCAGCAGTCTCTCTGGACAGGGAATCAATCGAATGGCTTTCTTT. Protein sequence: CASSLSGQGINRMAFF.